This T cell receptor (beta chain) was captured in a study of blood T cell repertoires in COVID-19. V was pared by 3 bases and J by 4 bases, with 4 bases between. Germline V gives CDR1 MGHDK, CDR2 SYGVNS. The CDR3 runs 11 residues. Libraries were prepared by immunoSEQ multiplex PCR; TCRdb keeps only in-frame clonotypes and omits some of them. The sample shows about 91,000 clones, 76% of them seen only once. The source material was peripheral blood. This sequence originates from a man in his 70s with acute or convalescent COVID-19. The chain uses TRBV25-1 and TRBJ2-7; D remains unclear. The CDR3 sequence: CASSDGYEQYF. The CDR3 DNA is TGTGCCAGCAGTGACGGTTACGAGCAGTACTTC.